What follows are 10 T cell receptor beta chains derived from one specimen sequenced in a study of neurological immune-mediated disorders. Using its own MiXCR run on the 5' RACE reads, TCRdb lists one record per CDR3 protein. In the table there are 18,000 or so distinct CDR3 sequences, 12% to 15% of which are singletons. The sequencing input was CD4+ T cells from blood. The source of these receptors is a woman aged 55-75 years with HTLV-1-associated myelopathy (HAM/TSP).

This clonotype was counted at least ten times. V usage is TRBV10-3 and J usage is TRBJ1-2, with D maybe TRBD1 (6 bases). Germline V lookup: CDR1 ENHRY, CDR2 SYGVKD. The CDR3 spans 14 residues. The V and J ends lost 4 bases and 3 bases respectively, with 12 bases between them. CDR3 sequence reads: CAISGTAQHYGYTF. The DNA of the CDR3 is TGTGCCATCAGTGGGACAGCCCAGCACTATGGCTACACCTTC.

This clonotype was observed many times. The rearrangement uses TRBV4-1 and TRBJ1-2, with 7 bases lining up with TRBD1. The junction had 7 bases not matched to a gene; V was cut back by 2 bases and J by 4 bases. Germline CDR1 reads MGHRA; CDR2 reads YSYEKL. CDR3 length: 15 amino acids. CDR3 loop: CASSQNTGEGYGYTF. The DNA of the CDR3 is TGCGCCAGCAGCCAAAATACAGGGGAGGGCTATGGCTACACCTTC.

The sample holds many counts of this clonotype. This chain links TRBV24-1 with TRBJ2-1, with D possibly matching TRBD2 (6 bases). V gave up 4 bases and J gave up 0 bases, with 15 bases separating them. The V gene's germline CDR1 is KGHDR and CDR2 SFDVKD. The CDR3 contains 17 residues. This CDR3 is CATSDPPGRTSYNEQFF. The CDR3 DNA follows: TGTGCCACCAGTGACCCGCCCGGGAGAACCTCCTACAATGAGCAGTTCTTC.

This rearrangement joins TRBV5-1 to TRBJ2-3; D not resolved. In germline, CDR1 is SGHRS, CDR2 YFSETQ. The CDR3 runs 16 residues. Trimming removed 2 bases at V and 0 bases at J, with 13 bases between. CDR3 amino acids: CASSLTAVASTDTQYF. The CDR3, as DNA: TGCGCCAGCAGCTTAACGGCGGTAGCCAGCACAGATACGCAGTATTTT.

This clonotype has a count of ten or more. The chain combines TRBV5-1 with TRBJ1-1; tentative D call: TRBD1 (5 bases). This CDR3 comprises 14 residues. Germline loops: CDR1 SGHRS, CDR2 YFSETQ. Trimming cost V 4 bases and J 0 bases, with 10 bases left between them. CDR3 amino acids: CASSGGTVNTEAFF. The CDR3 bases are TGCGCCAGCAGCGGGGGGACGGTGAACACTGAAGCTTTCTTT.

This clonotype occurred many times. V gene TRBV27 combines with J gene TRBJ2-1; 9 bases align to TRBD1. The germline V gene encodes CDR1 MNHEY and CDR2 SMNVEV (reference sequence). The V segment lost 8 bases and the J segment 7 bases; nucleotides outside the gene matches: 9. CDR3 length equals 14 residues. The CDR3 sequence is CASVGQGRLNEQFF. The CDR3 nucleotides are TGTGCCAGCGTAGGACAGGGGAGATTGAATGAGCAGTTCTTC.

This clonotype came up many times. The chain uses TRBV3-1 and TRBJ2-3; tentatively, D is TRBD2 (5 bases). Trimming cost V 4 bases and J 0 bases, with 8 bases left between them. The CDR3 covers 14 residues. The germline V gene has CDR1 LGHDT and CDR2 YNNKEL (reference sequence). This CDR3 reads CASSPWESTDTQYF. CDR3 sequence (DNA): TGTGCCAGCAGCCCATGGGAGAGCACAGATACGCAGTATTTT.

In this sample, this clonotype turned up many times. V gene TRBV10-2 combines with J gene TRBJ1-1; D possibly corresponds to TRBD1 (6 bases). Germline V gene lookup returns CDR1 WSHSY and CDR2 SAAADI. The CDR3 runs to 14 residues. V dropped 4 bases and J dropped 2 bases, with 11 bases sitting between them. In DNA, the CDR3 is TGCGCCAGCAGTGGACAGGCCCAAAACACTGAAGCTTTCTTT. Translation gives CASSGQAQNTEAFF.

This clonotype was counted ten times or more. V and J are TRBV5-1 and TRBJ2-2; 9 bases agree with TRBD2. Germline V gives CDR1 SGHRS, CDR2 YFSETQ. Trimming removed 2 bases from V and 5 bases from J; junction bases left unmatched: 1. The CDR3 totals 14 residues. The CDR3 is CASSLSGGTGELFF. CDR3 sequence (DNA): TGCGCCAGCAGCTTAAGCGGGGGGACCGGGGAGCTGTTTTTT.

This clonotype came up a few times. The junction differs from germline at one of its ends, possibly a read error. The chain has TRBV5-5 and TRBJ2-3, with 9 bases matching TRBD2. Looked up from germline, CDR1 is SGHKS and CDR2 is YYEKEE (reference sequence). The CDR3 covers 18 residues. In nucleotides, the CDR3 is TGTGTCAGCAGCTTAATTGCCGGGACTAGCATTAACACTGATACGCAGTATTTT. It specifies CVSSLIAGTSINTDTQYF.